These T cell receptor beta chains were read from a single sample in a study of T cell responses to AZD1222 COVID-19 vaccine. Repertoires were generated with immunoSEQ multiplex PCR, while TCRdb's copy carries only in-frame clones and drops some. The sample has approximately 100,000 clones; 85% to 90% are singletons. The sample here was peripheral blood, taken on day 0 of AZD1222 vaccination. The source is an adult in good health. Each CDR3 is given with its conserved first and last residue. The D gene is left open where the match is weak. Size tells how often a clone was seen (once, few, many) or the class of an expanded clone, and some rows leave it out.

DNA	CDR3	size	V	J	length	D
TGTGCCAGCAGCTTGCGGGGGCGCGAAGCTTTCTTT	CASSLRGREAFF	once	TRBV11-2	TRBJ1-1	12	.
TGTGCCTGGAGTGGACAGGGCCAGGGCTACACCTTC	CAWSGQGQGYTF	.	TRBV30	TRBJ1-2	12	TRBD1
TGTGCCAGCAGTTACTCGGGGAACATTCAGTACTTC	CASSYSGNIQYF	.	TRBV6-5	TRBJ2-4	12	.
TGCAGCGTCGAGCGGGAGTACAATGAGCAGTTCTTC	CSVEREYNEQFF	.	TRBV29-1	TRBJ2-1	12	TRBD2
TGTGCCAGCAGCTTAGTCCGGGGCGTGGGGTCACCCCTCCACTTT	CASSLVRGVGSPLHF	.	TRBV7-8	TRBJ1-6	15	.
TGTGCCAGTAGTATGGGGGACACTTATCAGCCCCAGCATTTT	CASSMGDTYQPQHF	.	TRBV19	TRBJ1-5	14	.
TGTGCCAGCAGTGAAAGGGTTGTAGGCACTAATGAAAAACTGTTTTTT	CASSERVVGTNEKLFF	once	TRBV2	TRBJ1-4	16	.
TGCGCCAGCAGCTTCCTAGCGGGAGTGATATACGAGCAGTACTTC	CASSFLAGVIYEQYF	.	TRBV5-1	TRBJ2-7	15	TRBD2
TGTGCCAGCAACCTAGCGGGCGGGACAGATACGCAGTATTTT	CASNLAGGTDTQYF	once	TRBV11-2	TRBJ2-3	14	TRBD2
TGTGCCAGCAGGCAAGGACAGGTCGAGCACTTC	CASRQGQVEHF	.	TRBV2	TRBJ2-7	11	TRBD1
TGTGCCAGCAGTTGGAGGACAGTAGCCAAAAACATTCAGTACTTC	CASSWRTVAKNIQYF	.	TRBV28	TRBJ2-4	15	.
TGTGCCTGGAGTCGAGGGGGGGACAATGAGCAGTTCTTC	CAWSRGGDNEQFF	few	TRBV30	TRBJ2-1	13	.
TGTGCCAGCAGCTCCGGGGGGTTTCAGACCCAGTACTTC	CASSSGGFQTQYF	.	TRBV7-2	TRBJ2-5	13	TRBD2
TGTGCCAGTAGTATTGCGGGGCAGAACAATGAGCAGTTCTTC	CASSIAGQNNEQFF	.	TRBV19	TRBJ2-1	14	.
TGCAGCGTCCAGCTGGGGGGGCAGTTCTTC	CSVQLGGQFF	.	TRBV29-1	TRBJ2-1	10	.
TGTGCTAGTGGTTTGAGGGCGGGCGAAGCTTTCTTT	CASGLRAGEAFF	.	TRBV12-5	TRBJ1-1	12	.
TGTGCCAGCAGTCAATACCGGGAAAACACCATATATTTT	CASSQYRENTIYF	.	TRBV2	TRBJ1-3	13	.
TGCGCCACCCCAAGGGACGATAATTCACCCCTCCACTTT	CATPRDDNSPLHF	medium-sized	TRBV5-1	TRBJ1-6	13	.
TGCGCCAGCAGAAGGACTAGCGGGATTGGGGATACGCAGTATTTT	CASRRTSGIGDTQYF	.	TRBV5-1	TRBJ2-3	15	TRBD2
TGTGCCAGCTCACCCCGGGACGGAGCGAACTATGGCTACACCTTC	CASSPRDGANYGYTF	.	TRBV18	TRBJ1-2	15	.
TGTGCCAGCAGCCAGGGCGACAGGGGTGGTCAGCCCCAGCATTTT	CASSQGDRGGQPQHF	once	TRBV4-2	TRBJ1-5	15	TRBD1
TGTGCCAGCAGCCAAATAGCGGGGGCCTACAATGAGCAGTTCTTC	CASSQIAGAYNEQFF	few	TRBV3-1/TRBV3-2	TRBJ2-1	15	TRBD2
TGTGCTAGTGGTTTGGTAATGGGGCAGGGAGGGCAAGCTTTCTTT	CASGLVMGQGGQAFF	.	TRBV12-5	TRBJ1-1	15	.
TGCGCCAGCAGCTCTTCCCAAAGTGAGGGTGAAAAACTGTTTTTT	CASSSSQSEGEKLFF	.	TRBV10-2	TRBJ1-4	15	.
TGTGCCTGGAACGAACAGGGGTTGGGCTACACCTTC	CAWNEQGLGYTF	.	TRBV30	TRBJ1-2	12	TRBD1
TGTGCCAGCAGTGAACGGGGGAGGTTTAATTCACCCCTCCACTTT	CASSERGRFNSPLHF	.	TRBV6-4	TRBJ1-6	15	.
TGTGCCAGCAGAACCGACAGGTCACTGCTGGGCGAGCAGTACTTC	CASRTDRSLLGEQYF	.	TRBV21-1	TRBJ2-7	15	.
TGTGCCAGTAGTAACGGACAGTACAATCAGCCCCAGCATTTT	CASSNGQYNQPQHF	.	TRBV19	TRBJ1-5	14	.